The 24 T cell receptor beta chains presented below share a single source sample, sequenced in a study of blood T cell repertoires in COVID-19. Clones were sequenced by immunoSEQ multiplex PCR, and TCRdb holds only the in-frame ones, with some missing. The table includes roughly 80,000 clones, about 80% detected once. Sequencing used peripheral blood. The receptors were gathered from a human donor in a cohort sampled during active COVID-19.

The chain couples TRBV5-6 to TRBJ2-7; the D gene is possibly TRBD2 (5 bases). The length of the CDR3 is 14 residues. The V end was cut by 1 base, the J end by 2 bases, with 10 bases between. Germline V gene sequence: CDR1 SGHDT, CDR2 YYEEEE. CDR3 sequence: CASSLYLAPYEQYF. The CDR3 bases are TGTGCCAGCAGCTTGTACCTAGCCCCCTACGAGCAGTACTTC.

This chain uses TRBV9 with TRBJ2-1; 8 bases match TRBD2. The CDR3 is 15 amino acids. Germline values: CDR1 SGDLS, CDR2 YYNGEE. Trimming removed 4 bases from V and 9 bases from J; junction bases left unmatched: 12. CDR3 in DNA: TGTGCCAGCAGCCCCGGGACTAGTTCAAAGGTTGAGCAGTTCTTC. As protein: CASSPGTSSKVEQFF.

The chain uses TRBV14 and TRBJ1-3, with D tentatively TRBD1 (6 bases). Germline-derived CDR1 and CDR2 are SGHDN and FVKESK. The V end was cut by 11 bases, the J end by 5 bases, with 19 bases between. The CDR3 consists of 14 residues. The CDR3 here is CAVNAGASRNTIYF. The CDR3 DNA is TGTGCCGTTAACGCGGGGGCTAGTAGAAACACCATATATTTT.

The genes are TRBV9 and TRBJ2-2; 9 nucleotides agree with TRBD2. The junction had 15 bases not matched to a gene; V was cut back by 2 bases and J by 1 base. The CDR3 extends over 20 amino acids. From germline, CDR1 is SGDLS and CDR2 YYNGEE. The CDR3 is CASSVSPLRKAGGNTGELFF. For the CDR3, the DNA is TGTGCCAGCAGCGTTAGCCCCCTCCGTAAAGCGGGAGGGAACACCGGGGAGCTGTTTTTT.

The chain uses TRBV30 and TRBJ1-4, with TRBD1 matching over 7 bases. The CDR3 is 13 amino acids. Trimming took 7 bases from V and 7 from J; bases not matched to a gene: 9. Germline CDR1 is GTSNPN and CDR2 is SVGIG (reference sequence). Here the CDR3 DNA reads TGTGCCTTTGGGGGCAGGGGGGTTGAAAAACTGTTTTTT. This sequence encodes CAFGGRGVEKLFF. The variable domain in full, completed from reference TRBV30 and TRBJ1-4, reads SQTIHQWPATLVQPVGSPLSLECTVEGTSNPNLYWYRQAAGRGLQLLFYSVGIGQISSEVPQNLSASRPQDRQFILSSKKLLLSDSGFYLCAFGGRGVEKLFFGSGTQLSVL.

In DNA, the CDR3 is TGTGCCAGCAGCCGCCAAGCGGGAGAGGGGATGAATGAGCAGTTCTTC. This gives the protein CASSRQAGEGMNEQFF. The chain couples TRBV3-1 (or the pseudogene TRBV3-2) to TRBJ2-1, with 8 bases fitting TRBD2. V lost 4 bases and J lost 7; bases outside the gene matches: 12. The CDR3 totals 16 residues. Germline V gene sequence: CDR1 LGHDT, CDR2 YNNKEL (reference sequence).

The chain joins TRBV4-1 to TRBJ2-5; D is ambiguous. The ends were cut back, 4 bases at V and 1 base at J, with 10 bases in the middle. Germline V gives CDR1 MGHRA, CDR2 YSYEKL. This CDR3 contains 14 residues. The CDR3: CASSPDSGQETQYF. CDR3 coding DNA: TGCGCCAGCAGCCCAGACTCCGGCCAAGAGACCCAGTACTTC.

The chain has TRBV5-1 and TRBJ2-1; TRBD2 matches at 12 bases. CDR1 and CDR2 (germline): SGHRS, YFSETQ. Unmatched junction bases numbered 18, after V lost 1 base and J lost 4 bases. This CDR3 is 21 amino acids long. The CDR3 loop reads CASSLRSTLAGGPHVYNEQFF. CDR3 in DNA: TGCGCCAGCAGCTTGCGATCAACACTAGCGGGGGGACCTCATGTTTACAATGAGCAGTTCTTC.

The table lists this clone with a count of one. CDR3: CASSSSPGSPKLAGRTDTQYF. DNA of the CDR3: TGCGCCAGCAGCTCTAGCCCAGGGAGTCCCAAACTAGCGGGGCGCACAGATACGCAGTATTTT. V usage is TRBV5-1 and J usage is TRBJ2-3; 10 bases are shared with TRBD2. Trimming cost V 3 bases and J 1 base; bases outside gene matches: 20. The CDR3 has 21 residues. The germline V gene has CDR1 SGHRS and CDR2 YFSETQ.

The gene calls are TRBV7-9 and TRBJ2-7; the match to TRBD2 covers 8 bases. Trimming cost V 3 bases and J 4 bases; bases outside gene matches: 8. This CDR3 region has 15 residues. Germline V lookup: CDR1 SEHNR, CDR2 FQNEAQ (reference sequence). The DNA for the CDR3 is TGTGCCAGCAGCTTCACAGCGGGAGTTTTGTACGAGCAGTACTTC. Encoded protein: CASSFTAGVLYEQYF.

The chain carries TRBV18 and TRBJ1-1; D is possibly TRBD1 (6 bases). Trimming removed 3 bases at V and 8 bases at J, with 25 bases between. The CDR3 loop spans 17 amino acids. Looked up from germline, CDR1 is KGHSH and CDR2 is LQKENI. Here the CDR3 DNA reads TGTGCCAGCTCACCGAAACCGGGACATCAGGGTGAAGCCGAAGCTTTCTTT. This encodes CASSPKPGHQGEAEAFF.

This clone was seen only a few times. The chain links TRBV5-1 to TRBJ1-1; unclear D gene. This CDR3 contains 14 residues. Germline assignment: CDR1 SGHRS and CDR2 YFSETQ. V lost 0 bases to trimming and J lost 2 bases, with 8 bases between them. The CDR3 reads CASSLAATNTEAFF. CDR3 in DNA: TGCGCCAGCAGCTTGGCCGCTACCAACACTGAAGCTTTCTTT.

This chain connects TRBV12-3 or TRBV12-4 to TRBJ2-3; a weak D match, TRBD2 (5 bases). The germline V and J ends were trimmed by 6 bases and 11 bases, with 15 bases remaining between them. The CDR3 length is 12 residues. Here the CDR3 DNA reads TGTGCCAGCAGCCAAGACTATTCCATGCAGTATTTT. It codes for CASSQDYSMQYF.

The sample holds a few counts of this clone. This rearrangement joins TRBV24-1 to TRBJ2-3, with D hard to call. The CDR3 loop spans 12 amino acids. Germline assignment: CDR1 KGHDR and CDR2 SFDVKD. V lost 6 bases to trimming and J lost 0 bases, with 3 bases between them. The CDR3 region is CATSTSTDTQYF. CDR3 DNA sequence: TGTGCCACCAGTACTAGCACAGATACGCAGTATTTT.

The J gene is TRBJ2-7, the V gene TRBV29-1; 7 bases match TRBD2. V gave up 0 bases and J gave up 9 bases; unmatched junction bases: 5. This CDR3 is built from 12 residues. Germline values: CDR1 SQVTM, CDR2 ANQGSEA. CDR3 DNA: TGCAGCGTTGAAGAGGGGGGGACTGTGCAGTACTTC. This sequence encodes CSVEEGGTVQYF.

As DNA, the CDR3 is TGTGCCAGCAGCTCCCGCAGGGTTTACGGCTACACCTTC. It codes for CASSSRRVYGYTF. This chain connects TRBV5-6 to TRBJ1-2; TRBD1 is a possible D gene (5 bases). Germline V gene data show CDR1 as SGHDT and CDR2 as YYEEEE. The CDR3 consists of 13 residues. Trimming shortened V by 3 bases and J by 8 bases, and 14 bases separated the two germline ends.

This clone came up a few times. The chain recombines TRBV5-6 with TRBJ1-1; TRBD1 might be the D (5 bases). Trimming shortened V by 4 bases and J by 1 base, and 17 bases separated the two germline ends. The CDR3 covers 16 residues. Germline-derived CDR1 and CDR2 are SGHDT and YYEEEE. CDR3 protein: CASSPGLRAKNTEAFF. In DNA form, the CDR3 reads TGTGCCAGCAGCCCAGGCCTCAGGGCTAAGAACACTGAAGCTTTCTTT.

The chain has TRBV5-1 and TRBJ1-1, with 8 bases aligning to TRBD1. The CDR3 contains 13 residues. V was pared by 4 bases and J by 7 bases, with 6 bases of the junction left unmatched. Germline V lookup: CDR1 SGHRS, CDR2 YFSETQ. The CDR3, as DNA: TGCGCCAGCAGCCGAGACAGGGGAGATGAAGCTTTCTTT. Translation gives CASSRDRGDEAFF.

The J gene is TRBJ2-2, the V gene TRBV9, with TRBD2 matching 14 bases. Germline V gives CDR1 SGDLS, CDR2 YYNGEE. The CDR3 has 18 residues. Germline trimming cut 4 bases from V and 0 bases from J; bases unmatched to any gene: 5. This CDR3 is CASSPGLAGVPNTGELFF. In DNA, the CDR3 is TGTGCCAGCAGCCCGGGACTAGCGGGGGTTCCGAACACCGGGGAGCTGTTTTTT.

The V and J genes are TRBV3-1 (or the pseudogene TRBV3-2) and TRBJ1-1; D call uncertain. The CDR3 loop spans 14 amino acids. The V end lost 4 bases, the J end lost 3 bases, and 12 bases lay between the germline ends. Germline CDR1 reads LGHDT; CDR2 reads YNNKEL (reference sequence). Here the CDR3 reads CASSPWPQDTEAFF. DNA for the CDR3: TGTGCCAGCAGCCCATGGCCCCAGGACACTGAAGCTTTCTTT.

This clone was counted a single time. The chain recombines TRBV7-9 with TRBJ1-5; 8 bases match TRBD1. There are 14 residues in the CDR3. V trimming: 5 bases; J trimming: 4 bases; junction bases outside the gene matches: 4. The germline gives CDR1 SEHNR, CDR2 FQNEAQ (reference sequence). The CDR3 loop reads CASSKDRDNQPQHF. CDR3 nucleotide sequence: TGTGCCAGCAGCAAGGACAGGGATAATCAGCCCCAGCATTTT.

The CDR3: CASSLTGGGAETQYF. The CDR3 DNA is TGTGCCAGCAGTTTAACCGGCGGGGGGGCAGAGACCCAGTACTTC. This chain joins TRBV28 and TRBJ2-5; 9 bases fit TRBD2. The CDR3 is made up of 15 amino acids. Trimming cost V 2 bases and J 4 bases; bases outside gene matches: 5. CDR1 is MDHEN and CDR2 is SYDVKM in the germline V gene.

The chain combines TRBV10-3 with TRBJ2-1, with TRBD2 identical over 8 bases. CDR1 ENHRY and CDR2 SYGVKD come from the germline V gene. The CDR3 is 16 residues long. Unmatched junction bases numbered 13, after V lost 6 bases and J lost 6 bases. CDR3 in DNA: TGTGCCATCAGGGGGGCGGGTGCGGGGGGCCGCAATGAGCAGTTCTTC. Amino acids: CAIRGAGAGGRNEQFF.

The chain couples TRBV4-1 to TRBJ2-3; 11 nucleotides match TRBD2. This CDR3 is 16 amino acids long. Germline V lookup: CDR1 MGHRA, CDR2 YSYEKL. The junction had 10 bases not matched to a gene; V was cut back by 8 bases and J by 3 bases. The CDR3 coding sequence is TGCGCCAGCGGAAATAGCGGGGGGGGTCGTACAGATACGCAGTATTTT. This translates into CASGNSGGGRTDTQYF.